This T cell receptor (beta chain) was retrieved from a study of spatial heterogeneity in lung cancer. Study overall: Unique TCR and UMI combinations averaged more than ten appearances each in raw reads.

As for time point: sample taken at primary tumor resection. Tumor, nontumor lung or frozen PBMC supplied whole RNA that was sequenced unsorted. Unique molecular identifiers, one per molecule, were present on every TCR cDNA molecule. From the 5' RACE reads, TCRdb called clonotypes with MiXCR, one entry per CDR3 protein. The sample has 40,000 to 55,000 distinct CDR3 sequences; approximately 13% are singletons. Germline lookup yields CDR1 SGHNT and CDR2 YYREEE (reference sequence). The CDR3 runs 13 residues. V gave up 7 bases and J gave up 7 bases; unmatched junction bases: 5. This clonotype was observed many times.

The rearrangement links TRBV5-4 to TRBJ2-1; 10 positions agree with TRBD2. The receptor was isolated from a male donor with early-stage non-small cell lung cancer. The source material was PBMCs, sampled at surgery. CDR3 amino acids: CASEREGINEQFF. CDR3 DNA sequence: TGTGCCAGCGAGCGGGAGGGTATAAATGAGCAGTTCTTC. Variable domain in full (rest from reference TRBV5-4 and TRBJ2-1): ETGVTQSPTHLIKTRGQQVTLRCSSQSGHNTVSWYQQALGQGPQFIFQYYREEENGRGNFPPRFSGLQFPNYSSELNVNALELDDSALYLCASEREGINEQFFGPGTRLTVL.